Below are 16 T cell receptor beta chains sequenced from a single sample in a study of T cells after posttransplantation cyclophosphamide. Assay used: immunoSEQ multiplex PCR; TCRdb lists only in-frame clones, some missing. The repertoire consists of 40,000 to 55,000 clones, none detected only once. The specimen sequenced was PBMCs. The source is a middle-aged man in good health, CMV-negative, and a related stem cell transplant donor.

This clone has at least ten counts. This CDR3 is CASSPGQADQPQHF. The CDR3 coding sequence is TGTGCCAGCTCACCAGGACAGGCGGATCAGCCCCAGCATTTT. The chain employs TRBV18 and TRBJ1-5, with TRBD1 matching over 7 bases. After removal of 2 bases from V and 5 bases from J, the junction contained 3 bases not matched to a gene. The CDR3 consists of 14 residues. CDR1 is KGHSH and CDR2 is LQKENI in the germline V gene.

This clone was counted many times. V and J are TRBV30 and TRBJ2-1; D possibly corresponds to TRBD1 (6 bases). The CDR3 contains 11 residues. The germline CDR1 and CDR2 sequences are GTSNPN and SVGIG (reference sequence). V was shortened by 1 base and J by 13 bases, with 11 bases between the two germline ends. This CDR3 is CAWSADSSQFF. The CDR3 DNA is TGTGCCTGGAGTGCGGACAGTTCTCAGTTCTTC.

This clone was seen at least ten times. This chain joins TRBV11-3 and TRBJ2-1, with D hard to call. Deletions cut 2 bases from V and 6 bases from J, with 11 bases between. The germline V gene encodes CDR1 SGHNT and CDR2 YENEEA. This CDR3 is 14 amino acids long. CDR3 DNA: TGTGCCAGCAGCTTATATGGAACAGCCAATGAGCAGTTCTTC. It specifies CASSLYGTANEQFF.

This clone was found many times. J is TRBJ2-5 and V is TRBV11-2; D possibly corresponds to TRBD2 (6 bases). Trimming cost V 7 bases and J 4 bases, with 19 bases left between them. This CDR3 is 15 amino acids long. Germline values: CDR1 SGHAT, CDR2 FQNNGV. In DNA form, the CDR3 reads TGTGCCAGCATTAGGAGGGGTACGGGAGTAGAGACCCAGTACTTC. As protein: CASIRRGTGVETQYF.

Many counts were recorded for this clone. Germline is not matched at one junction end, which may reflect a read error. This chain links TRBV30 with TRBJ1-1; 7 bases agree with TRBD1. The germline gives CDR1 GTSNPN, CDR2 SVGIG (reference sequence). The CDR3 length is 11 residues. The DNA for the CDR3 is TGTGCCTGGAGCGGGGGACAGCCGGAAGAGTTT. Its translation is CAWSGGQPEEF.

This clone has at least ten counts. The chain joins TRBV5-1 to TRBJ2-5; no firm D call. The germline V gene encodes CDR1 SGHRS and CDR2 YFSETQ. V shed 3 bases and J shed 3 bases, with 9 bases lying between them. The CDR3 is made up of 13 amino acids. The CDR3 region is CASSSAVEETQYF. Here the CDR3 DNA reads TGCGCCAGCAGCTCCGCGGTCGAAGAGACCCAGTACTTC. The full variable domain, its missing parts supplied by reference TRBV5-1 and TRBJ2-5, is KAGVTQTPRYLIKTRGQQVTLSCSPISGHRSVSWYQQTPGQGLQFLFEYFSETQRNKGNFPGRFSGRQFSNSRSEMNVSTLELGDSALYLCASSSAVEETQYFGPGTRLLVL.

This clone occurred many times. V gene TRBV7-3 combines with J gene TRBJ1-1; D is undetermined. This CDR3 contains 15 residues. V lost 0 bases, J lost 2 bases, and 10 bases lay in between. Germline loops: CDR1 SGHTA, CDR2 FQGTGA. The CDR3 spells CASSLTPLLNTEAFF. As DNA, the CDR3 is TGTGCCAGCAGCTTAACGCCCCTACTAAACACTGAAGCTTTCTTT.

The chain combines TRBV29-1 with TRBJ2-7; 12 positions match TRBD2. CDR1 is SQVTM and CDR2 is ANQGSEA in the germline V gene. The CDR3 consists of 19 residues. Trimming removed 2 bases from V and 1 base from J; junction bases left unmatched: 15. The CDR3 nucleotides are TGCAGCGTTGAAAGTCTGGGGCTAGCGGGAGGGCCTGGGTCCTACGAGCAGTACTTC. Translating it yields CSVESLGLAGGPGSYEQYF.

This clone was counted ten times or more. V usage is TRBV4-1 and J usage is TRBJ2-7, with TRBD2 identical over 7 bases. Germline V gene data show CDR1 as MGHRA and CDR2 as YSYEKL. The V and J ends lost 1 base and 4 bases, in that order; junction bases with no gene match: 4. This CDR3 has 14 residues. The CDR3 region has the DNA TGCGCCAGCAGCCAAGCCGGGGGGACTTACGAGCAGTACTTC. It codes for CASSQAGGTYEQYF.

This clone was found many times. V is TRBV7-2 and J is TRBJ2-5, with 9 nucleotides matching TRBD1. The CDR3 length is 15 residues. CDR1 and CDR2 from the germline V gene are SGHTA and FQGNSA. J was trimmed by 5 bases and V by 3 bases; bases with no gene match: 7. The CDR3 is CASSLDRGQVETQYF. In nucleotides, the CDR3 is TGTGCCAGCAGCTTGGACAGGGGCCAGGTGGAGACCCAGTACTTC.

This clone was seen ten or more times. The rearrangement joins TRBV6-1 to TRBJ1-2; tentatively, D is TRBD1 (6 bases). V was shortened by 9 bases and J by 4 bases, with 15 bases between the two germline ends. The CDR3 covers 13 residues. CDR1 and CDR2 (germline): MNHNS, SASEGT. The CDR3 sequence: CASHPTGLYGYTF. CDR3 DNA: TGTGCCAGTCACCCAACAGGGCTCTATGGCTACACCTTC.

This clone was observed many times. This chain links TRBV5-8 with TRBJ1-6; a weak D match, TRBD1 (6 bases). The germline gives CDR1 SGHTS, CDR2 YDEGEE. The CDR3 spans 14 residues. The V gene lost 2 bases and the J gene lost 9 bases, with 12 bases spanning the gap. The CDR3, as DNA: TGTGCCAGCAGCTTAACAGGGATTGGTTCACCCCTCCACTTT. Translating it yields CASSLTGIGSPLHF.

This clone was seen repeatedly, ten times or more. This rearrangement joins TRBV28 to TRBJ1-5; possibly TRBD1 for D (5 bases). V shed 6 bases and J shed 0 bases, with 12 bases lying between them. The germline V gene encodes CDR1 MDHEN and CDR2 SYDVKM. The CDR3 runs 15 residues. CDR3 amino acids: CASRYRQNSNQPQHF. The CDR3 nucleotides read TGTGCCAGCAGATACAGACAGAATAGCAATCAGCCCCAGCATTTT.

This clone was recorded many times. This chain links TRBV18 with TRBJ1-5; 8 bases align to TRBD1. Germline CDR1 KGHSH, CDR2 LQKENI. The ends lost 2 bases at V and 4 bases at J; junction bases unmatched: 4. The CDR3 has 15 residues. The DNA for the CDR3 is TGTGCCAGCTCACCAGCTACAGGGGGGAATCAGCCCCAGCATTTT. It translates to CASSPATGGNQPQHF. Based on the CDR3 plus reference TRBV18 and TRBJ1-5, the full variable domain is NAGVMQNPRHLVRRRGQEARLRCSPMKGHSHVYWYRQLPEEGLKFMVYLQKENIIDESGMPKERFSAEFPKEGPSILRIQQVVRGDSAAYFCASSPATGGNQPQHFGDGTRLSIL.

This clone was picked up many times. J is TRBJ2-1 and V is TRBV11-2; 10 bases line up with TRBD1. The ends lost 5 bases at V and 9 bases at J; junction bases unmatched: 7. The V gene's germline CDR1 is SGHAT and CDR2 FQNNGV. The CDR3 is 14 residues long. The CDR3 spells CASSVGQGFGEQFF. The CDR3 bases are TGTGCCAGCAGCGTGGGACAGGGGTTCGGTGAGCAGTTCTTC.

This clone has at least ten counts. This rearrangement joins TRBV28 to TRBJ2-7, with D maybe TRBD1 (6 bases). The CDR3 consists of 14 residues. Trimming removed 5 bases at V and 6 bases at J, with 17 bases between. Germline V gene lookup returns CDR1 MDHEN and CDR2 SYDVKM. CDR3 in DNA: TGTGCCAGCAGTGGGGGCAGGGATGGCTCCGAGCAGTACTTC. This encodes CASSGGRDGSEQYF.